Included here is one T cell receptor beta chain sequence, with context. The data were obtained in a study of CD8 T cells in Susac syndrome. When the RNA was reverse transcribed, random hexamers were used with an input of about 0.5 to 1 ug. TCRdb fed the immunoSEQ multiplex PCR reads into MiXCR, producing one record per CDR3 protein. The repertoire includes just over 80,000 distinct CDR3 sequences, 85% to 95% of them detected once, and about 0.25% sits in the top ten. The CDR3 covers 15 residues. V lost 6 bases, J lost 1 base, and 6 bases stayed unmatched. Sequencing used CD8+ T cells from PBMCs. The TCR originated in a human donor in good health. The chain employs TRBV12-3 or TRBV12-4 and TRBJ2-3; 8 nucleotides agree with TRBD2. CDR3 coding DNA: TGTGCCAGCAGCCCAGCGGGAGAGGGCACAGATACGCAGTATTTT. Protein: CASSPAGEGTDTQYF.